This record looks at one T cell receptor beta chain sequence and its context. As yet, its antigen is unknown. V was clipped by 5 bases and J by 5 bases; unmatched bases: 5. The germline V gene encodes CDR1 SGHVS and CDR2 FQNEAQ. This CDR3 comprises 15 residues. The source of the sample is a study of STAT5B mutations in CD4+ large granular lymphocyte leukemia. General observations from the study: Without putative leukemic clones, patient CD4-sorted repertoires remained more clonal than healthy CD4+ repertoires.

Profiled with immunoSEQ multiplex PCR; TCRdb holds only in-frame clones, not every one. Seen here are 30,000 to 35,000 clones, around 76% observed once, and the top ten hold over 6%. The TCR originated in a human donor in good health. The chain is built from TRBV7-8 and TRBJ2-5, with 13 bases fitting TRBD2. Specimen: CD4+ T cells from blood buffy coats. The CDR3 DNA reads TGTGCCAGCAGCGCGACTAGCGGGGGGTGGGAGACCCAGTACTTC. Its translation: CASSATSGGWETQYF.